Below, 20 T cell receptor beta chains from the same sample are listed, as sequenced in a study of blood T cells in healthy people across ages. Sample-barcoded 5' priming and a J-beta primer mix drove a second PCR of roughly 6 to 12 cycles. TCRdb re-called the 5' RACE reads with MiXCR, one entry per CDR3 protein. The table shows some 900,000 distinct CDR3 sequences, with 48% occurring only once. The source material was blood. These receptor sequences come from a man aged 25 to 45 in good health.

This chain links TRBV6-1 with TRBJ2-3; D unclear. V was shortened by 6 bases and J by 0 bases, with 13 bases between the two germline ends. The CDR3 runs to 15 residues. From germline, CDR1 is MNHNS and CDR2 SASEGT. The CDR3 loop reads CASRPFGPSTDTQYF. The CDR3 DNA follows: TGTGCCAGCAGGCCATTCGGCCCGAGCACAGATACGCAGTATTTT.

This chain connects TRBV12-3 or TRBV12-4 to TRBJ2-3; tentatively, D is TRBD1 (5 bases). CDR3 length: 12 amino acids. Deletions cut 6 bases from V and 6 bases from J, with 10 bases between. DNA of the CDR3: TGTGCCAGCAGATTAAAGGGGGATACGCAGTATTTT. Translated, it gives CASRLKGDTQYF.

V and J are TRBV6-1 and TRBJ2-5, with 7 bases matching TRBD1. Judging by the DNA end, TRBJ2-7 fits better; the J call may be wrong. This CDR3 region has 13 residues. CDR1 is MNHNS and CDR2 is SASEGT in the germline V gene. CDR3 amino acids: CAGTTGASYEQYF. The CDR3 DNA sequence: TGTGCCGGCACAACAGGGGCCTCCTACGAGCAGTACTTC.

Details on this clonotype: At one boundary the junction diverges from the germline segment, which might be a read error. This chain uses TRBV6-5 with TRBJ1-1; perhaps TRBD1 as D (6 bases). The CDR3 covers 18 residues. Germline V gene sequence: CDR1 MNHEY, CDR2 SVGAGI. The CDR3 sequence: CTSSYYNRLRGSNTEAFF. The CDR3 nucleotides read TGTACCAGCAGTTACTACAACCGCCTCAGGGGATCGAACACTGAAGCTTTCTTT.

This sequence joins TRBV7-2 and TRBJ2-7; TRBD2 matches 9 bases. This CDR3 has 15 amino acids. The V segment lost 1 base and the J segment 7 bases; nucleotides outside the gene matches: 8. Germline V gives CDR1 SGHTA, CDR2 FQGNSA. Here the CDR3 DNA reads TGTGCCAGCAGCTTAGAACGGACTAGCGCCGTAGAGCAGTACTTC. It specifies CASSLERTSAVEQYF.

The V and J genes are TRBV20-1 and TRBJ1-5; D gene unclear. The CDR3 runs 12 residues. Germline lookup yields CDR1 DFQATT and CDR2 SNEGSKA (reference sequence). The ends were cut back, 8 bases at V and 4 bases at J, with 12 bases in the middle. The CDR3 here is CSTRRVNQPQHF. DNA of the CDR3: TGCAGTACACGGCGAGTTAATCAGCCCCAGCATTTT.

The V call is TRBV9, the J call TRBJ2-1; 8 bases match TRBD2. The V and J ends lost 3 bases and 2 bases, in that order; junction bases with no gene match: 10. This CDR3 is 17 amino acids long. Germline CDR1 reads SGDLS; CDR2 reads YYNGEE. The CDR3 coding sequence is TGTGCCAGCAGCGCCAGCGTTTCGGGGGGGCCCTACAATGAGCAGTTCTTC. Translated: CASSASVSGGPYNEQFF.

In its sample, this clonotype was seen a few times. V and J are TRBV30 and TRBJ2-7; D is perhaps TRBD1 or TRBD2 (5 bases each). The germline V gene encodes CDR1 GTSNPN and CDR2 SVGIG (reference sequence). The CDR3 is 14 amino acids. V lost 4 bases and J 4 bases, leaving 17 bases between the germline ends. The DNA for the CDR3 is TGTGCCTGGAATAGGGACCGGGGTGCGTACGAGCAGTACTTC. As protein: CAWNRDRGAYEQYF.

This clonotype was counted ten times or more. The gene calls are TRBV29-1 and TRBJ1-4; TRBD1 is a possible D gene (5 bases). The CDR3 extends over 14 amino acids. The germline gives CDR1 SQVTM, CDR2 ANQGSEA. Deletions cut 3 bases from V and 7 bases from J, with 15 bases between. The CDR3 here is CSVDMGGVGEKLFF. The CDR3 nucleotides are TGCAGCGTTGATATGGGAGGGGTCGGTGAAAAACTGTTTTTT.

This chain uses TRBV4-1 with TRBJ1-4; 7 nucleotides match TRBD1. CDR1 is MGHRA, CDR2 YSYEKL, per germline. This CDR3 is built from 17 residues. V was pared by 6 bases and J by 5 bases, with 15 bases of the junction left unmatched. The CDR3 coding sequence is TGCGCCAGCAGGCCCCCTCCCATGGGGACAGTAAATGAAAAACTGTTTTTT. It specifies CASRPPPMGTVNEKLFF.

The rearrangement links TRBV5-1 to TRBJ1-4; TRBD1 matches at 11 bases. The V segment lost 4 bases and the J segment 5 bases; nucleotides outside the gene matches: 4. This CDR3 comprises 15 residues. Germline CDR1 is SGHRS and CDR2 is YFSETQ. The CDR3, as DNA: TGCGCCAGCAGCGTGGACAGGGGGCAGAATGAAAAACTGTTTTTT. This encodes CASSVDRGQNEKLFF.

V and J are TRBV2 and TRBJ1-4; 11 bases are shared with TRBD1. The CDR3 is made up of 14 amino acids. The trim removed 6 bases at V and 10 bases at J, leaving 7 bases unmatched. CDR1 is SNHLY and CDR2 is FYNNEI in the germline V gene. The CDR3 region has the DNA TGTGCCAGCAGCGGACAGGGGGCATTGGGAAAACTGTTTTTT. Amino acid sequence: CASSGQGALGKLFF.

In its sample, this clonotype was seen once. The chain combines TRBV29-1 with TRBJ2-1; D gene ambiguous. CDR3 size: 10 residues. CDR1 SQVTM and CDR2 ANQGSEA come from the germline V gene. Between the trimmed V and J ends, which lost 4 bases and 9 bases, there was a span of 7 bases. The CDR3 coding sequence is TGCAGCGTTGTAGGCTTTGAGCAGTTCTTC. Its translation is CSVVGFEQFF.

The rearrangement joins TRBV29-1 to TRBJ2-7, with 9 bases aligning to TRBD2. Losses at the gene ends were 4 bases for V and 5 bases for J; bases not matched to a gene: 6. CDR1 and CDR2 from the germline V gene are SQVTM and ANQGSEA. The CDR3 is 13 residues long. CDR3 residues: CSVGVSGSHEQYF. In nucleotides, the CDR3 is TGCAGCGTTGGTGTTAGCGGGAGCCACGAGCAGTACTTC.

V usage is TRBV29-1 and J usage is TRBJ2-5; maybe TRBD1 (6 bases). Looked up from germline, CDR1 is SQVTM and CDR2 is ANQGSEA. Between the trimmed V and J ends, which lost 8 bases and 11 bases, there was a span of 21 bases. The CDR3 is made up of 12 amino acids. CDR3 residues: CSKAGTNNEQYF. DNA for the CDR3: TGCAGCAAGGCCGGGACAAACAATGAGCAGTACTTC.

This clonotype was detected ten times or more. This chain links TRBV3-1 with TRBJ1-1, with no clear D. Trimming removed 1 base at V and 1 base at J, with 4 bases between. CDR1 is LGHDT and CDR2 is YNNKEL in the germline V gene (reference sequence). This CDR3 contains 13 residues. The CDR3 region is CASSQAGNTEAFF. The DNA for the CDR3 is TGTGCCAGCAGCCAAGCGGGGAACACTGAAGCTTTCTTT.

There are many counts of this clonotype. The chain employs TRBV18 and TRBJ2-1, with a tentative D call TRBD1 (6 bases). The CDR3 covers 15 residues. Trimming stripped 4 bases from V and 7 bases from J, with 17 bases between. Per the germline V gene, CDR1 is KGHSH and CDR2 is LQKENI. The CDR3 is CASSHAGRQGNEQFF. The DNA of the CDR3 is TGTGCCAGCTCACACGCCGGTAGGCAGGGGAATGAGCAGTTCTTC. Full variable domain (rest looked up from reference TRBV18 and TRBJ2-1): NAGVMQNPRHLVRRRGQEARLRCSPMKGHSHVYWYRQLPEEGLKFMVYLQKENIIDESGMPKERFSAEFPKEGPSILRIQQVVRGDSAAYFCASSHAGRQGNEQFFGPGTRLTVL.

The chain uses TRBV6-2 or TRBV6-3 and TRBJ2-7, with TRBD1 matching over 8 bases. CDR1 and CDR2 (germline): MNHEY, SVGEGT. The length of the CDR3 is 15 residues. With 6 bases clipped from V and 3 bases from J, the junction kept 10 bases outside the gene matches. CDR3 sequence reads: CASSQDRGGYYEQYF. The CDR3 DNA is TGTGCCAGCAGCCAAGACAGGGGAGGATACTACGAGCAGTACTTC.

In this sample, this clonotype turned up a few times. The rearrangement links TRBV5-1 to TRBJ2-1; 9 positions agree with TRBD2. The CDR3 is 15 residues long. V lost 5 bases to trimming and J lost 6 bases; unmatched junction nucleotides: 9. Germline-derived CDR1 and CDR2 are SGHRS and YFSETQ. The CDR3 bases are TGCGCCAGCAGTGAGGTGGCGCGGGGGGGCAATGAGCAGTTCTTC. This encodes CASSEVARGGNEQFF.

This clonotype has a handful of counts. V usage is TRBV27 and J usage is TRBJ1-2; 8 bases are a match to TRBD1. The V gene end was trimmed by 2 bases and the J gene end by 5 bases; junction bases not matched to a gene: 7. CDR1 MNHEY and CDR2 SMNVEV come from the germline V gene (reference sequence). The CDR3 covers 15 residues. DNA of the CDR3: TGTGCCAGCAGTTTAGCAGGGGGCCGGGAGTATGGCTACACCTTC. It yields the protein CASSLAGGREYGYTF.